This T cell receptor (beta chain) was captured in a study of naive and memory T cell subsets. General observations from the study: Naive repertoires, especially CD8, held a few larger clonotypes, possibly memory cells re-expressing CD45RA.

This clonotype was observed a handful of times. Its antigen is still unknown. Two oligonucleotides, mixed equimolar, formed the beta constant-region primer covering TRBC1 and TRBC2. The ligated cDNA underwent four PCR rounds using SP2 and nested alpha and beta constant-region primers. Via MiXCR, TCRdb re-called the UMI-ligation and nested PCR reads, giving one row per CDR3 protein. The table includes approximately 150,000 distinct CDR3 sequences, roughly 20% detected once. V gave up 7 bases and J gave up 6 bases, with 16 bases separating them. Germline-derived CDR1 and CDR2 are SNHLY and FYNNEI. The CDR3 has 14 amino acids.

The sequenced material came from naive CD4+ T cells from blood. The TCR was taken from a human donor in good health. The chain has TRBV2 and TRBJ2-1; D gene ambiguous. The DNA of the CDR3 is TGTGCCAGCACCTACTATCAAAATAGCAATGAGCAGTTCTTC. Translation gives CASTYYQNSNEQFF.